This entry lists 16 T cell receptor beta chains sequenced from one sample in a study of spatial heterogeneity in lung cancer. Their antigens are not known. TCRdb reanalysed the 5' RACE reads using MiXCR and keeps one entry per CDR3 protein. This table has fewer than 15,000 distinct CDR3 sequences, approximately 5.6% appearing once. Study-level findings and limits: Mutation counts in tumors were tracked by counts of expanded intratumoral alpha and beta TCRs.

Sample time point: sample taken at primary tumor resection. The specimen was lung tumor tissue, collected at surgery. The receptors come from a female donor with early-stage non-small cell lung cancer.

This clonotype came up many times. This beta chain lies outside the target of a library built for alpha chains; its clone size means little. V usage is TRBV6-1 and J usage is TRBJ1-2; 9 bases are shared with TRBD1. Germline V CDR1 and CDR2: MNHNS, SASEGT. The trim removed 7 bases at V and 1 base at J, leaving 4 bases unmatched. This CDR3 comprises 14 residues. CDR3 amino acids: CASNRQGVNYGYTF. CDR3 sequence (DNA): TGTGCCAGCAACAGACAGGGGGTTAACTATGGCTACACCTTC.

This clonotype was recorded many times. The library was prepared for alpha chains; this beta chain is a stray read, so its frequency means little. V gene TRBV11-2 combines with J gene TRBJ2-7; no firm D call. V gave up 1 base and J gave up 2 bases, with 12 bases separating them. Germline V gene sequence: CDR1 SGHAT, CDR2 FQNNGV. This CDR3 contains 15 residues. This chain's CDR3 is CASSLASGRAYEQYF. The CDR3 region has the DNA TGTGCCAGCAGCTTAGCGTCGGGTAGGGCCTACGAGCAGTACTTC. Full variable domain (missing parts from reference TRBV11-2 and TRBJ2-7): EAGVAQSPRYKIIEKRQSVAFWCNPISGHATLYWYQQILGQGPKLLIQFQNNGVVDDSQLPKDRFSAERLKGVDSTLKIQPAKLEDSAVYLCASSLASGRAYEQYFGPGTRLTVT.

There are many counts of this clonotype. With the library built for alpha chains, this beta chain is off target and its frequency is not meaningful. The chain recombines TRBV6-6 with TRBJ2-7, with D unclear. Trimming cost V 5 bases and J 4 bases, with 9 bases left between them. Germline loops: CDR1 MNHNY, CDR2 SVGAGI (reference sequence). The CDR3 is 12 amino acids. As DNA, the CDR3 is TGTGCCAGCAGTCTAAACCAATACGAGCAGTACTTC. As protein: CASSLNQYEQYF.

This clonotype was found many times. Because the library targeted alpha chains, this beta chain is an off-target read whose size means little. The chain uses TRBV28 and TRBJ2-3; D uncertain. V was pared by 6 bases and J by 8 bases, with 12 bases between. This CDR3 has 12 residues. Germline V gives CDR1 MDHEN, CDR2 SYDVKM. This CDR3 reads CASSPMAGTQYF. DNA for the CDR3: TGTGCCAGCAGCCCAATGGCTGGTACGCAGTATTTT.

This clonotype was seen many times. This beta chain lies outside the target of a library built for alpha chains; its clone size means little. The V call is TRBV5-1, the J call TRBJ1-1; D is undetermined. V lost 2 bases, J lost 3 bases, and 8 bases lay in between. The CDR3 consists of 13 residues. Germline CDR1 is SGHRS and CDR2 is YFSETQ. The CDR3: CASSFGGDTEAFF. Written as DNA, the CDR3 is TGCGCCAGCAGCTTCGGTGGTGACACTGAAGCTTTCTTT.

This clonotype is classed as medium-sized. This beta chain lies outside the target of a library built for alpha chains; its clone size means little. The chain uses TRBV20-1 and TRBJ2-7; 8 nucleotides align to TRBD1. The CDR3 consists of 12 residues. The V and J ends lost 3 bases and 5 bases, in that order; junction bases with no gene match: 3. Germline CDR1 and CDR2: DFQATT and SNEGSKA (reference sequence). CDR3 in amino acids: CSARLTGDEQYF. For the CDR3, the DNA is TGCAGTGCTAGGCTGACAGGGGACGAGCAGTACTTC.

Ten or more counts support this clonotype. Being off target in a library aimed at alpha chains, this beta chain has a size of little meaning. The rearrangement joins TRBV4-1 to TRBJ1-4; D uncertain. CDR3 length: 16 amino acids. The germline V gene encodes CDR1 MGHRA and CDR2 YSYEKL. V was shortened by 2 bases and J by 4 bases, with 14 bases between the two germline ends. CDR3 DNA sequence: TGCGCCAGCAGCCAAAGAGTGGCCGACCTTAATGAAAAACTGTTTTTT. Protein product: CASSQRVADLNEKLFF.

This clonotype was observed many times. Being off target in a library aimed at alpha chains, this beta chain has a size of little meaning. The chain employs TRBV7-8 and TRBJ2-1; 10 bases are shared with TRBD1. CDR3 length equals 15 residues. Germline V lookup: CDR1 SGHVS, CDR2 FQNEAQ. The trim removed 5 bases at V and 6 bases at J, leaving 7 bases unmatched. The CDR3 is CASSRQGAIINEQFF. CDR3 in DNA: TGTGCCAGCAGCCGACAGGGGGCAATTATCAATGAGCAGTTCTTC.

By sample share, this clonotype is medium-sized. This beta chain slipped into a library made for alpha chains as a stray read, so its size is not meaningful. The DNA of the CDR3 is TGCAGCGCAACCGGGACAGGGGGTTCCGACGAGCAGTACTTC. Protein sequence: CSATGTGGSDEQYF. The gene calls are TRBV29-1 and TRBJ2-7, with 11 bases matching TRBD1. V shed 7 bases, J shed 5 bases, and the junction held 10 bases outside the gene matches. This CDR3 comprises 14 residues. CDR1 is SQVTM, CDR2 ANQGSEA, per germline.

A note on this clonotype: This beta chain appears as a stray read in a library generated for alpha chains; its size is not informative. The rearrangement uses TRBV23-1 and TRBJ2-7, with D uncertain. TRBV23-1 counts as an open reading frame of uncertain function. V lost 8 bases, J lost 6 bases, and 17 bases lay in between. The CDR3 runs 13 residues. The chain's CDR3 is CASRIFSGTEQYF. For the CDR3, the DNA is TGCGCCAGCCGAATCTTCTCAGGCACCGAGCAGTACTTC.

The table lists this clonotype with many counts. In a library made to pick up alpha chains, this beta chain is a stray read with a size that means little. The chain links TRBV5-1 to TRBJ2-2; 7 bases match TRBD2. After removal of 2 bases from V and 0 bases from J, the junction contained 7 bases not matched to a gene. This CDR3 has 17 residues. Germline CDR1 SGHRS, CDR2 YFSETQ. The CDR3 DNA is TGCGCCAGCAGCTTAGGGAGGGGAGGCACGAACACCGGGGAGCTGTTTTTT. The encoded protein is CASSLGRGGTNTGELFF. Filled out from reference TRBV5-1 and TRBJ2-2, the complete variable domain reads KAGVTQTPRYLIKTRGQQVTLSCSPISGHRSVSWYQQTPGQGLQFLFEYFSETQRNKGNFPGRFSGRQFSNSRSEMNVSTLELGDSALYLCASSLGRGGTNTGELFFGEGSRLTVL.

This clonotype was observed at least ten times. A library made for alpha chains picked up this beta chain off target, so its size means little. V is TRBV24-1 and J is TRBJ1-2; D remains unclear. Germline CDR1 is KGHDR and CDR2 is SFDVKD. The CDR3 extends over 11 amino acids. V dropped 4 bases and J dropped 8 bases, with 7 bases sitting between them. The CDR3 loop reads CATSDNRGYTF. CDR3 coding DNA: TGTGCCACCAGTGACAACCGAGGCTACACCTTC.

This clonotype was seen many times. Found in a library prepared for alpha chains, this beta chain is an off-target read, and its abundance has little meaning. The chain carries TRBV12-3 or TRBV12-4 and TRBJ2-3, with 7 bases fitting TRBD2. The CDR3 length is 15 residues. Trimming at V came to 8 bases and at J to 4 bases, leaving 12 bases not matched to a gene. CDR3 in amino acids: CASCYHRGGSDTQYF. The CDR3 DNA is TGTGCCAGCTGCTACCACCGGGGAGGGTCAGATACGCAGTATTTT.

Ten or more counts support this clonotype. Being off target in a library aimed at alpha chains, this beta chain has a size of little meaning. V is TRBV5-6 and J is TRBJ2-7; a possible D gene is TRBD2 (6 bases). Deletions cut 3 bases from V and 3 bases from J, with 13 bases between. The germline V gene has CDR1 SGHDT and CDR2 YYEEEE. The CDR3 spans 14 residues. CDR3 in DNA: TGTGCCAGCAGCTCCGGGGCCGGGAGCTACGAGCAGTACTTC. This codes for CASSSGAGSYEQYF.

This clonotype is termed medium-sized. This beta chain slipped into a library made for alpha chains as a stray read, so its size is not meaningful. The chain employs TRBV5-6 and TRBJ1-5, with D uncertain. Germline V lookup: CDR1 SGHDT, CDR2 YYEEEE. V was clipped by 4 bases and J by 7 bases, with 9 bases between them. This CDR3 contains 12 residues. The CDR3 DNA sequence: TGTGCCAGCAGCCACTCTGGACAGCCCCAGCATTTT. Translation: CASSHSGQPQHF. Supplemented by reference TRBV5-6 and TRBJ1-5, the full variable domain reads DAGVTQSPTHLIKTRGQQVTLRCSPKSGHDTVSWYQQALGQGPQFIFQYYEEEERQRGNFPDRFSGHQFPNYSSELNVNALLLGDSALYLCASSHSGQPQHFGDGTRLSIL.

At least ten counts were recorded for this clonotype. A library made for alpha chains picked up this beta chain off target, so its size means little. The chain joins TRBV7-3 to TRBJ2-1, with TRBD2 matching 11 bases. CDR1 is SGHTA and CDR2 is FQGTGA in the germline V gene. J was trimmed by 5 bases and V by 1 base; bases with no gene match: 4. This CDR3 is built from 16 residues. CDR3 loop: CASSLIASGGHNEQFF. In nucleotides, the CDR3 is TGTGCCAGCAGCTTAATAGCTAGCGGGGGGCACAATGAGCAGTTCTTC. The entire variable domain, with the rest obtained from reference TRBV7-3 and TRBJ2-1, is as follows: GAGVSQTPSNKVTEKGKYVELRCDPISGHTALYWYRQSLGQGPEFLIYFQGTGAADDSGLPNDRFFAVRPEGSVSTLKIQRTERGDSAVYLCASSLIASGGHNEQFFGPGTRLTVL.